A selection of T cell receptor beta chains follows, all from one sample in a study of shared clonotypes between healthy human individuals. Sequencing was performed with immunoSEQ multiplex PCR; in TCRdb, only in-frame clones are kept and a portion is missing. There are roughly 2,500,000 clones in the sample; over 85% occur only once, and 0.36% lies in the top ten. The material sequenced was naive CD4+ T cells from PBMCs. These receptors were taken from a man in his late teens or twenties in good health. Some clones in this sample may be carry-over from other donors' samples. Both conserved end residues are part of each CDR3. A D gene is named only where the DNA matches it firmly. A row's size may be missing; if present it is once, few, many or a size class.

>TRBD2|-|TRBJ2-6|TRBV28
TGTGCCAGCAGTACGACTAGCGGGTGGGGCTCTGGGGCCAACGTCCTGACTTTC
CASSTTSGWGSGANVLTF
>-|-|TRBJ2-2|TRBV14
TGTGCCAGCAGCCAAGAGATTGGGGGGCCCACCGGGGAGCTGTTTTTT
CASSQEIGGPTGELFF
>TRBD2|-|TRBJ2-7|TRBV6-5
TGTGCCAGCAGTTACTCTGCTAGCGGGGCCTCCTACGAGCAGTACTTC
CASSYSASGASYEQYF
>-|-|TRBJ1-3|TRBV4-1
TGCGCCAGCAGCCAAGTAGGGAGGGGCGGGAGGAACACCATATATTTT
CASSQVGRGGRNTIYF
>-|-|TRBJ2-1|TRBV28
TGTGCCAGCAGTTTCCCTTGGGGCGGAGACTCCTACAATGAGCAGTTCTTC
CASSFPWGGDSYNEQFF
>TRBD2|-|TRBJ2-1|TRBV5-1
TGCGCCAGCAGCTTGGGGCAGGGAGATTTCGGGAGGACCTACAATGAGCAGTTCTTC
CASSLGQGDFGRTYNEQFF
>-|-|TRBJ1-3|TRBV6-5
TGTGCCAGCAGTTACTCGTGGGGAGATGGAAACACCATATATTTT
CASSYSWGDGNTIYF
>-|-|TRBJ1-4|TRBV2
TGTGCCAGCAGTGAAGAGGTGGGGGGCCGAGAAAAACTGTTTTTT
CASSEEVGGREKLFF
>-|-|TRBJ1-5|TRBV27
TGTGCCAGCAGCCCCGACAGAAATCAGCCCCAGCATTTT
CASSPDRNQPQHF
>TRBD1|-|TRBJ2-7|TRBV7-3
TGTGCCAGCAGCCGGGACAGGGCAGGTTACGAGCAGTACTTC
CASSRDRAGYEQYF
>-|-|TRBJ1-2|TRBV5-6
TGTGCCAGCAGCTCAAGACTGAAATCCGGGAGCGGCTACACCTTC
CASSSRLKSGSGYTF
>-|-|TRBJ1-2|TRBV11-2
TGTGCCAGCAGCGAAGATAGCTATGGCTACACCTTC
CASSEDSYGYTF
>-|-|TRBJ2-7|TRBV5-1
TGCGCCAGCAGCGCGGGGACAGAGTCCTACGAGCAGTACTTC
CASSAGTESYEQYF
>-|once|TRBJ2-1|TRBV5-1
TGCGCCAGCAGCTTCGAACCCACTATTAGCAATGAGCAGTTCTTC
CASSFEPTISNEQFF
>-|-|TRBJ1-1|TRBV7-9
TGTGCCAGCAGCCCCGAAAATCCGGGTGCCTTCGGCCATGCAGCTGAAGCTTTCTTT
CASSPENPGAFGHAAEAFF
>-|-|TRBJ2-3|TRBV10-3
TGTGCCATCAGTGACCCGAGAGGCTCTTCGGATACGCAGTATTTT
CAISDPRGSSDTQYF
>TRBD1|-|TRBJ1-1|TRBV27
TGTGCCAGCAGTCAGACAGGGGACACTGAAGCTTTCTTT
CASSQTGDTEAFF
>-|-|TRBJ2-2|TRBV7-3
TGTGCCAGCAGCTTAGACCCGGGAACCGGGGAGCTGTTTTTT
CASSLDPGTGELFF
>TRBD2|-|TRBJ2-1|TRBV5-1
TGCGCCAGCAGCTTGAGCGGTAGCGGGAGACGGGATGAGCAGTTCTTC
CASSLSGSGRRDEQFF
>-|-|TRBJ2-2|TRBV5-1
TGCGCCAGCAGCTCACAGGGCAAAGCGACCACCGGGGAGCTGTTTTTT
CASSSQGKATTGELFF
>-|-|TRBJ2-1|TRBV28
TGTGCCAGCAGGTTATACAATGAGCAGTTCTTC
CASRLYNEQFF
>TRBD2|-|TRBJ2-5|TRBV7-2
TGTGCCAGCAGGGCCAGCGGGGGGGGGCAAGAGACCCAGTACTTC
CASRASGGGQETQYF
>-|-|TRBJ1-5|TRBV2
TGTGCCAGCAGTCTAAACTGGGTCGAACAGCCCCAGCATTTT
CASSLNWVEQPQHF
>TRBD2|-|TRBJ2-7|TRBV29-1
TGCAGCTTTATAGCGGGAGGGAAGACGCAGTACTTC
CSFIAGGKTQYF
>TRBD2|-|TRBJ2-1|TRBV28
TGTGCCAGCAGTCTTACTAGCGGGGGTGTTTGGGAGCAGTTCTTC
CASSLTSGGVWEQFF
>-|-|TRBJ2-5|TRBV28
TGTGCCAGCAGTTTAAAACACGAACGGGGGACCCAGTACTTC
CASSLKHERGTQYF
>-|once|TRBJ1-1|TRBV7-9
TGTGCCAGCAGCTTAGCACGTGGGGGGAACACTGAAGCTTTCTTT
CASSLARGGNTEAFF
>-|-|TRBJ1-5|TRBV6-6
TGTGCCAGCAGTTACTCGGGTAGCATGAGTCAGCCCCAGCATTTT
CASSYSGSMSQPQHF
>-|-|TRBJ1-5|TRBV4-1
TGCGCCAGCAGCCAGGGACCGGTTTTTAGCAATCAGCCCCAGCATTTT
CASSQGPVFSNQPQHF
>-|-|TRBJ2-3|TRBV4-1
TGCGCCAGCAGCCAAGTCCAGATTCCGGATACGCAGTATTTT
CASSQVQIPDTQYF
>-|-|TRBJ1-2|TRBV9
TGTGCCAGCAGCACAGGGCCAAAGAGGGAGGGCTACACCTTC
CASSTGPKREGYTF
>-|-|TRBJ2-2|TRBV4-1
TGCGCCAGCAGCCACCCAGTGAGGGCGCGGACCGGGGAGCTGTTTTTT
CASSHPVRARTGELFF
>-|-|TRBJ2-7|TRBV19
TGTGCCAGTAGTGGTCCCCCTAGCTGCGAGCAGTACTTC
CASSGPPSCEQYF
>TRBD1|-|TRBJ1-2|TRBV5-4
TGTGCCAGCAGCACAGGGGAGGGCTATGGCTACACCTTC
CASSTGEGYGYTF
>-|-|TRBJ2-2|TRBV6-1
TGTGCCAGCAGGCTGGGGTCGATCGGGGAGCTGTTTTTT
CASRLGSIGELFF
>-|-|TRBJ1-4|TRBV6-1
TGTGCCAGCTCCCCCATCGGGGGGCGTGAAAAACTGTTTTTT
CASSPIGGREKLFF
>TRBD2|-|TRBJ2-7|TRBV5-1
TGCGCCAGCAGCCCCCAGGGGCGGGAGGACGAGCAGTACTTC
CASSPQGREDEQYF
>-|-|TRBJ2-7|TRBV18
TGTGCCAGCTCTTCGAAACCCCCACGGGACTCCTACGAGCAGTACTTC
CASSSKPPRDSYEQYF
>-|once|TRBJ2-7|TRBV10-3
TGTGCCATCAGCGGGTTTTCCTACGAGCAGTACTTC
CAISGFSYEQYF
>TRBD1|-|TRBJ2-7|TRBV19
TGTGCCAGTAGGGACAGGGGGTCCTACGAGCAGTACTTC
CASRDRGSYEQYF
>-|-|TRBJ1-6|TRBV2
TGTGCCAGCAGTGAGGAGGGCAGTTCACCCCTCCACTTT
CASSEEGSSPLHF
>TRBD2|-|TRBJ2-1|TRBV19
TGTGCCAGTAGTATATACCGGGGACTAGTCATATATGAGCAGTTCTTC
CASSIYRGLVIYEQFF
>-|-|TRBJ1-4|TRBV28
TGTGCCAGTCAACCAGGGAGGAATGAAAAACTGTTTTTT
CASQPGRNEKLFF
>TRBD2|-|TRBJ2-3|TRBV19
TGTGCCAGTAGTGGTTCTGGGGGGGAGAGCACAGATACGCAGTATTTT
CASSGSGGESTDTQYF
>TRBD2|once|TRBJ2-1|TRBV7-9
TGTGCCAGCGACACTCTAGCGGGAGATTACAATGAGCAGTTCTTC
CASDTLAGDYNEQFF
>-|-|TRBJ2-5|TRBV5-1
TGCGCCAGCAGCTCCGGACAGAGAGAGACCCAGTACTTC
CASSSGQRETQYF
>-|-|TRBJ1-5|TRBV7-2
TGTGCCAGCAGCTTACTTGGCGATCAGCCCCAGCATTTT
CASSLLGDQPQHF
>-|-|TRBJ2-1|TRBV5-6
TGTGCCAGCAGCTGGTCCAGGAGGGCCCCCTACAATGAGCAGTTCTTC
CASSWSRRAPYNEQFF
>TRBD2|-|TRBJ2-5|TRBV9
TGTGCCAGCAGCGTAGGAACTAGCGTGGGGACTAGGGTTCTGGAGAGCCAAGAGACCCAGTACTTC
CASSVGTSVGTRVLESQETQYF